What follows are 18 T cell receptor beta chains derived from one specimen sequenced in a study of control samples from healthy donors and cancer patients. Assay used: immunoSEQ multiplex PCR; TCRdb lists only in-frame clones, some missing. The sample includes about 80,000 clones, 85% to 90% of them seen just once. The material sequenced was blood. These receptors originate from an older woman in good health.

J is TRBJ1-1 and V is TRBV10-3, with D perhaps TRBD1 (5 bases). Germline CDR1 and CDR2: ENHRY and SYGVKD. Trimming removed 0 bases at V and 0 bases at J, with 11 bases between. The CDR3 has 16 residues. CDR3: CAISESTRGMNTEAFF. The CDR3 bases are TGTGCCATCAGTGAGTCGACTCGGGGGATGAACACTGAAGCTTTCTTT.

The chain has TRBV29-1 and TRBJ1-1; D unresolved. Germline CDR1 and CDR2: SQVTM and ANQGSEA. This CDR3 contains 13 residues. V was cut by 6 bases and J by 3 bases, with 14 bases left in between. CDR3 amino acids: CSVRAQRDTEAFF. Written as DNA, the CDR3 is TGCAGCGTCCGGGCCCAGAGAGACACTGAAGCTTTCTTT.

The V call is TRBV4-1, the J call TRBJ2-5; the D is unclear. The ends were cut back, 4 bases at V and 2 bases at J, with 14 bases in the middle. CDR1 is MGHRA, CDR2 YSYEKL, per germline. The CDR3 spans 15 residues. CDR3: CASSRLPRDQETQYF. The CDR3 DNA reads TGCGCCAGCAGCCGCTTGCCTAGGGATCAAGAGACCCAGTACTTC.

The chain employs TRBV7-2 and TRBJ1-5; 10 nucleotides match TRBD1. The CDR3 spans 14 residues. V shed 4 bases and J 6 bases; nucleotides not matched to a gene: 3. The germline V gene has CDR1 SGHTA and CDR2 FQGNSA. The CDR3 DNA follows: TGTGCCAGCAGCTCGGGACAGGGGTTTCAGCCCCAGCATTTT. Its translation: CASSSGQGFQPQHF.

As DNA, the CDR3 is TGTGCCAGCAGTTACTCGTGGACACTGGGAGGAAACACCATATATTTT. Translated: CASSYSWTLGGNTIYF. The V call is TRBV6-5, the J call TRBJ1-3; tentative D call: TRBD1 (5 bases). The CDR3 sequence is 16 residues long. Deletions cut 0 bases from V and 4 bases from J, with 13 bases between. CDR1 and CDR2 from the germline V gene are MNHEY and SVGAGI.

The chain employs TRBV7-9 and TRBJ1-1; D uncertain. The germline V and J ends were trimmed by 1 base and 3 bases, with 6 bases remaining between them. CDR3 length equals 13 residues. Germline values: CDR1 SEHNR, CDR2 FQNEAQ (reference sequence). CDR3 bases: TGTGCCAGCAGCTTAGAACTGGACACTGAAGCTTTCTTT. It codes for CASSLELDTEAFF. The full variable domain, with the rest looked up from reference TRBV7-9 and TRBJ1-1, is DTGVSQNPRHKITKRGQNVTFRCDPISEHNRLYWYRQTLGQGPEFLTYFQNEAQLEKSRLLSDRFSAERPKGSFSTLEIQRTEQGDSAMYLCASSLELDTEAFFGQGTRLTVV.

The V and J genes are TRBV5-1 and TRBJ2-7; 8 positions agree with TRBD2. Losses at the gene ends were 0 bases for V and 4 bases for J; bases not matched to a gene: 6. This CDR3 is built from 15 residues. Germline lookup yields CDR1 SGHRS and CDR2 YFSETQ. CDR3 loop: CASSLAGLESYEQYF. The CDR3 region has the DNA TGCGCCAGCAGCTTGGCGGGACTAGAAAGTTACGAGCAGTACTTC.

The chain is built from TRBV10-3 and TRBJ1-6; 10 nucleotides align to TRBD1. The CDR3 covers 13 residues. Germline values: CDR1 ENHRY, CDR2 SYGVKD. V shed 10 bases, J shed 9 bases, and the junction held 6 bases outside the gene matches. The CDR3 protein is CATRQGAGSPLHF. CDR3 nucleotides: TGTGCCACCCGACAGGGGGCAGGTTCACCCCTCCACTTT.

CDR3 protein: CASTPGLAGGSHNEQFF. For the CDR3, the DNA is TGTGCCAGCACCCCCGGACTAGCGGGAGGAAGCCACAATGAGCAGTTCTTC. The chain links TRBV9 to TRBJ2-1; 14 positions agree with TRBD2. From germline, CDR1 is SGDLS and CDR2 YYNGEE. CDR3 length: 17 residues. V was clipped by 6 bases and J by 5 bases; unmatched bases: 10. The full variable domain, in which reference TRBV9 and TRBJ2-1 provide the parts outside the CDR3, is DSGVTQTPKHLITATGQRVTLRCSPRSGDLSVYWYQQSLDQGLQFLIQYYNGEERAKGNILERFSAQQFPDLHSELNLSSLELGDSALYFCASTPGLAGGSHNEQFFGPGTRLTVL.

This clone occurred once. The chain carries TRBV11-2 and TRBJ1-1; D is ambiguous. V lost 6 bases, J lost 0 bases, and 5 bases lay in between. The CDR3 covers 12 residues. The germline V gene encodes CDR1 SGHAT and CDR2 FQNNGV. The CDR3 bases are TGTGCCAGCAGGGTCCTGAACACTGAAGCTTTCTTT. Its protein product is CASRVLNTEAFF.

There are a few counts of this clone. The chain is built from TRBV3-1 (or the pseudogene TRBV3-2) and TRBJ1-3, with D maybe TRBD1 (5 bases). V lost 4 bases and J 2 bases, leaving 9 bases between the germline ends. This CDR3 comprises 14 residues. Germline CDR1 and CDR2: LGHDT and YNNKEL (reference sequence). CDR3 loop: CASSRIGAGNTIYF. The DNA for the CDR3 is TGTGCCAGCAGCCGTATAGGGGCTGGAAACACCATATATTTT.

The rearrangement uses TRBV11-3 and TRBJ2-1, with D unresolved. V dropped 8 bases and J dropped 5 bases, with 7 bases sitting between them. This CDR3 spans 11 amino acids. Germline V lookup: CDR1 SGHNT, CDR2 YENEEA. Written as DNA, the CDR3 is TGTGCCAGCTCTCTGGACAATGAGCAGTTCTTC. It yields the protein CASSLDNEQFF.

This chain connects TRBV6-4 to TRBJ1-1, with TRBD1 as a possible D gene (5 bases). V was clipped by 8 bases and J by 1 base, with 14 bases between them. Looked up from germline, CDR1 is MRHNA and CDR2 is SNTAGT. The CDR3 totals 14 residues. CDR3: CASAVFRGNTEAFF. The CDR3 DNA reads as TGTGCCAGCGCCGTTTTTAGGGGGAACACTGAAGCTTTCTTT.

This chain joins TRBV19 and TRBJ2-6; a weak D match, TRBD2 (6 bases). The CDR3 consists of 15 residues. Germline lookup yields CDR1 LNHDA and CDR2 SQIVND (reference sequence). The ends were cut back, 3 bases at V and 2 bases at J, with 8 bases in the middle. The CDR3 is CASSITGAGANVLTF. CDR3 sequence (DNA): TGTGCCAGTAGTATTACGGGAGCTGGGGCCAACGTCCTGACTTTC. Supplemented by reference TRBV19 and TRBJ2-6, the full variable domain reads DGGITQSPKYLFRKEGQNVTLSCEQNLNHDAMYWYRQDPGQGLRLIYYSQIVNDFQKGDIAEGYSVSREKKESFPLTVTSAQKNPTAFYLCASSITGAGANVLTFGAGSRLTVL.

With respect to this clone: Just one base apart from a much larger clone, this may be a read error. The same CDR3 arises from other DNA sequences in this sample as well. The CDR3 sequence is CASSYSGGGYNEQFF. CDR3 nucleotide sequence: TGTGCCAGCAGCTACTCTGGCGGGGGATACAATGAGCAGTTCTTC. This chain uses TRBV6-2 or TRBV6-3 with TRBJ2-1, with 7 bases aligning to TRBD2. From germline, CDR1 is MNHEY and CDR2 SVGEGT. The length of the CDR3 is 15 residues.

This CDR3 is CASSEKGGVPQHF. CDR3 sequence (DNA): TGTGCCAGCAGCGAAAAAGGAGGGGTCCCCCAGCATTTT. The chain couples TRBV7-2 to TRBJ1-5; D may be TRBD1 (5 bases). The CDR3 loop spans 13 amino acids. The germline gives CDR1 SGHTA, CDR2 FQGNSA. V was pared by 5 bases and J by 10 bases, with 15 bases between.

This clone appeared once. The CDR3 protein is CASRPPQGLAEGRGTDTQYF. CDR3 DNA: TGTGCCAGCAGACCCCCACAGGGACTAGCGGAGGGAAGGGGCACAGATACGCAGTATTTT. The V and J genes are TRBV28 and TRBJ2-3; TRBD2 matches at 11 bases. With 6 bases clipped from V and 1 base from J, the junction kept 18 bases outside the gene matches. The germline V gene has CDR1 MDHEN and CDR2 SYDVKM. This CDR3 contains 20 residues.

The rearrangement uses TRBV7-9 and TRBJ1-1; D is ambiguous. CDR3 length equals 18 residues. Germline V gene lookup returns CDR1 SEHNR and CDR2 FQNEAQ (reference sequence). The V and J ends lost 5 bases and 4 bases respectively, with 26 bases between them. The CDR3 bases are TGTGCCAGCAGCGGGCAATTTGGACGGATCATCCAAGGCACTGAAGCTTTCTTT. Translated: CASSGQFGRIIQGTEAFF.